This is a list of T cell receptor beta chains from one sample in a study of T-cell memory formation after mild COVID-19. Each CDR3 protein gets one entry after TCRdb re-called the 5' RACE reads with MiXCR. The table has over 500,000 distinct CDR3 sequences, around a sixth seen once. Sequencing was carried out using PBMCs or a T cell subset sorted from them (not recorded which). The receptors were sampled from an adult woman who had mild COVID-19 (a few samples of this study predate the infection). Cell type and time point are not known. Both conserved end residues are part of each CDR3. The order of the fields is V gene, CDR3 protein.

v_call: TRBV24-1
cdr3_aa: CATSDPREATIYF

v_call: TRBV30
cdr3_aa: CAWSTGAPQHF

v_call: TRBV4-1
cdr3_aa: CASSPGVGRAAEAFF

v_call: TRBV7-9
cdr3_aa: CASSLGDRVRGPGANVLTF

v_call: TRBV6-5
cdr3_aa: CASSYDSLPYEQYF

v_call: TRBV12-5
cdr3_aa: CASKASGTETQYF

v_call: TRBV12-3/TRBV12-4
cdr3_aa: CASRRGPSGTYEQYF

v_call: TRBV6-6
cdr3_aa: CASTHGLARTLNYEQYF

v_call: TRBV19
cdr3_aa: CASRRGQVNNEQFF

v_call: TRBV18
cdr3_aa: CASSRAGVNSPLHF

v_call: TRBV14
cdr3_aa: CASSQEQRGAPDTQYF

v_call: TRBV6-2/TRBV6-3
cdr3_aa: CASRLAGYTYEQYF

v_call: TRBV5-1
cdr3_aa: CASSLEGQLNTEAFF

v_call: TRBV6-2/TRBV6-3
cdr3_aa: CASTTGTGIGYTF

v_call: TRBV28
cdr3_aa: CASSPSSLSGNPYTQYF

v_call: TRBV7-9
cdr3_aa: CASSSAGASGRNEQFF

v_call: TRBV27
cdr3_aa: CASSLYSGTSGYEQYF

v_call: TRBV7-9
cdr3_aa: CASSFMIAGRNEQFF

v_call: TRBV18
cdr3_aa: CASSPRTENTEAFF

v_call: TRBV13
cdr3_aa: CASSSQDSYGYTF

v_call: TRBV6-2/TRBV6-3
cdr3_aa: CASSYTKLAGDFYEQYF

v_call: TRBV19
cdr3_aa: CASSIGVGLAYDNEQFF

v_call: TRBV30
cdr3_aa: CAWSLPGVYEQYF

v_call: TRBV18
cdr3_aa: CASSQGGGDNEQFF

v_call: TRBV7-3
cdr3_aa: CASSLSGALSGANVLTF

v_call: TRBV6-5
cdr3_aa: CASSISGVPPHHTQYF

v_call: TRBV20-1
cdr3_aa: CSAGGTGHYEQYF

v_call: TRBV11-1
cdr3_aa: CASSLFLASYNEQFF

v_call: TRBV7-9
cdr3_aa: CASQGSTRAQNTEAFF

v_call: TRBV6-2/TRBV6-3
cdr3_aa: CASSGPGQGSYGYTF

v_call: TRBV21-1
cdr3_aa: CASIPRLAGADNEQFF

v_call: TRBV7-3
cdr3_aa: CAISRTAKPYEQYF

v_call: TRBV5-5
cdr3_aa: CASSFSGSWDNEQFF

v_call: TRBV3-1
cdr3_aa: CASSPGHRGEKLFF

v_call: TRBV12-5
cdr3_aa: CASGVARGAWGQPQHF

v_call: TRBV12-3/TRBV12-4
cdr3_aa: CASSFYRTGGPRTDTQYF

v_call: TRBV11-2
cdr3_aa: CASSHRASEAFF

v_call: TRBV7-2
cdr3_aa: CASSLDVQGRATEAFF

v_call: TRBV7-8
cdr3_aa: CASSLRTGWRHTEAFF

v_call: TRBV7-9
cdr3_aa: CASSSKVTNNNEQYF

v_call: TRBV29-1
cdr3_aa: CSVTDRVTQETQYF

v_call: TRBV5-1
cdr3_aa: CASSFLGTANTGELFF

v_call: TRBV19
cdr3_aa: CASSRAGSITDTQYF

v_call: TRBV30
cdr3_aa: CAWDTGTGPGELFF